The rows below give T cell receptor beta chains drawn from one sample of a study of long-term antiretroviral therapy in people with HIV. Sequencing used immunoSEQ multiplex PCR; TCRdb keeps in-frame clones, though not all of them. The sample shows about 35,000 clones, 94% of them seen only once. The starting material was unsorted PBMCs, obtained 4.1 years after starting antiretroviral therapy. The receptors derive from a woman between 50 and 59 years old with HIV. Both conserved end residues are part of each CDR3. Fields, in order: CDR3 protein, CDR3 DNA, clone size, D gene, V gene, J gene. D genes are given only for firm matches. Some rows mark clone size as missing; the rest say once, few, many or name a class of expanded clone.

CDR3aa: CASSTSAGNSNQPQHF; CDR3nt: TGTGCCAGTAGTACGTCCGCCGGGAATAGCAATCAGCCCCAGCATTTT; abundance: NA; d_gene: NA; v_gene: TRBV19; j_gene: TRBJ1-5
CDR3aa: CASSRDPGQLYNEQFF; CDR3nt: TGCGCCAGCAGCCGAGACCCGGGACAGTTATACAATGAGCAGTTCTTC; abundance: NA; d_gene: TRBD1; v_gene: TRBV5-1; j_gene: TRBJ2-1
CDR3aa: CASSLAAGGQETQYF; CDR3nt: TGTGCTAGCAGCTTAGCGGCGGGGGGTCAAGAGACCCAGTACTTC; abundance: NA; d_gene: TRBD2; v_gene: TRBV7-7; j_gene: TRBJ2-5
CDR3aa: CASSFYAGGNFDEQYF; CDR3nt: TGTGCCAGCAGCTTTTATGCAGGGGGAAACTTCGACGAGCAGTACTTC; abundance: NA; d_gene: TRBD1; v_gene: TRBV7-9; j_gene: TRBJ2-7
CDR3aa: CASSVEGRYEQYF; CDR3nt: TGTGCCAGCAGCGTCGAGGGGCGTTACGAGCAGTACTTC; abundance: NA; d_gene: NA; v_gene: TRBV13; j_gene: TRBJ2-7
CDR3aa: CASSDRAGYEQYF; CDR3nt: TGTGCCAGCAGTGACCGAGCGGGCTACGAGCAGTACTTC; abundance: NA; d_gene: NA; v_gene: TRBV6-4; j_gene: TRBJ2-7
CDR3aa: CASSENRGTSLSETQYF; CDR3nt: TGTGCCAGCAGTGAAAATCGGGGGACATCGCTTTCAGAGACCCAGTACTTC; abundance: NA; d_gene: NA; v_gene: TRBV6-1; j_gene: TRBJ2-5
CDR3aa: CASSQEGGASYNEQFF; CDR3nt: TGCGCCAGCAGCCAAGAAGGAGGGGCGTCCTACAATGAGCAGTTCTTC; abundance: NA; d_gene: NA; v_gene: TRBV4-3; j_gene: TRBJ2-1
CDR3aa: CASSLRGGRQPQHF; CDR3nt: TGTGCCAGCAGCTTAAGGGGGGGGCGGCAGCCCCAGCATTTT; abundance: NA; d_gene: NA; v_gene: TRBV5-8; j_gene: TRBJ1-5
CDR3aa: CASSTYTGELFF; CDR3nt: TGTGCCAGCAGTACCTACACCGGGGAGCTGTTTTTT; abundance: NA; d_gene: NA; v_gene: TRBV6-6; j_gene: TRBJ2-2
CDR3aa: CASSRAADSPLHF; CDR3nt: TGTGCCAGCAGTAGGGCCGCCGATTCACCCCTCCACTTT; abundance: NA; d_gene: NA; v_gene: TRBV25-1; j_gene: TRBJ1-6
CDR3aa: CASSLGAENTEAFF; CDR3nt: TGTGCCAGCAGCTTAGGGGCGGAGAACACTGAAGCTTTCTTT; abundance: NA; d_gene: NA; v_gene: TRBV11-1; j_gene: TRBJ1-1
CDR3aa: CASSFRTGGRTEAFF; CDR3nt: TGTGCCAGTAGTTTTAGGACAGGGGGAAGGACTGAAGCTTTCTTT; abundance: NA; d_gene: TRBD1; v_gene: TRBV19; j_gene: TRBJ1-1
CDR3aa: CASSTTGDNEQFF; CDR3nt: TGTGCCAGCAGCACAACAGGGGACAATGAGCAGTTCTTC; abundance: NA; d_gene: TRBD1; v_gene: TRBV9; j_gene: TRBJ2-1
CDR3aa: CASSQTVRGDEQYF; CDR3nt: TGTGCCAGCAGCCAAACAGTCAGGGGGGACGAGCAGTACTTC; abundance: NA; d_gene: NA; v_gene: TRBV7-3; j_gene: TRBJ2-7
CDR3aa: CASSVAVGSEAFF; CDR3nt: TGTGCCAGCAGCGTAGCTGTAGGGTCGGAAGCTTTCTTT; abundance: NA; d_gene: NA; v_gene: TRBV9; j_gene: TRBJ1-1
CDR3aa: CASSLQGFLYGYTF; CDR3nt: TGTGCCAGCAGCTTACAGGGTTTCCTCTATGGCTACACCTTC; abundance: NA; d_gene: NA; v_gene: TRBV5-4; j_gene: TRBJ1-2
CDR3aa: CAWGGNLNTEAFF; CDR3nt: TGTGCCTGGGGTGGCAATTTAAACACTGAAGCTTTCTTT; abundance: NA; d_gene: NA; v_gene: TRBV30; j_gene: TRBJ1-1
CDR3aa: CASSLVGGPEAFF; CDR3nt: TGCGCCAGCAGCTTGGTAGGGGGGCCTGAAGCTTTCTTT; abundance: NA; d_gene: NA; v_gene: TRBV5-1; j_gene: TRBJ1-1
CDR3aa: CASSSLIAGETDTQYF; CDR3nt: TGTGCCAGCAGCTCCCTTATAGCGGGGGAAACAGATACGCAGTATTTT; abundance: NA; d_gene: TRBD2; v_gene: TRBV5-5; j_gene: TRBJ2-3
CDR3aa: CASSEASGTGGETQYF; CDR3nt: TGTGCCAGCAGTGAAGCTTCCGGGACAGGGGGAGAGACCCAGTACTTC; abundance: once; d_gene: TRBD1; v_gene: TRBV6-1; j_gene: TRBJ2-5
CDR3aa: CASSQTGDSGNTIYF; CDR3nt: TGCGCCAGCAGTCAAACAGGGGACTCTGGAAACACCATATATTTT; abundance: NA; d_gene: TRBD1; v_gene: TRBV23-1; j_gene: TRBJ1-3
CDR3aa: CASSGQGQLNGYTF; CDR3nt: TGTGCCAGTAGCGGACAGGGGCAATTGAATGGCTACACCTTC; abundance: NA; d_gene: TRBD1; v_gene: TRBV19; j_gene: TRBJ1-2
CDR3aa: CASSSRMTATNEKLFF; CDR3nt: TGTGCCAGCAGCTCCCGTATGACTGCAACTAATGAAAAACTGTTTTTT; abundance: NA; d_gene: NA; v_gene: TRBV5-5; j_gene: TRBJ1-4
CDR3aa: CASSTPSGGTEAFF; CDR3nt: TGCGCCAGCAGCACACCAAGTGGGGGCACTGAAGCTTTCTTT; abundance: NA; d_gene: NA; v_gene: TRBV5-1; j_gene: TRBJ1-1
CDR3aa: CASSRDREYTIYF; CDR3nt: TGTGCCAGCAGCCGGGACAGGGAGTACACCATATATTTT; abundance: once; d_gene: TRBD1; v_gene: TRBV7-6; j_gene: TRBJ1-3
CDR3aa: CASSSGLATETQYF; CDR3nt: TGTGCCAGCAGCTCCGGACTAGCCACAGAGACCCAGTACTTC; abundance: NA; d_gene: TRBD2; v_gene: TRBV5-4; j_gene: TRBJ2-5
CDR3aa: CSVHRARFYNEQFF; CDR3nt: TGCAGCGTTCACAGGGCCCGCTTCTACAATGAGCAGTTCTTC; abundance: NA; d_gene: NA; v_gene: TRBV29-1; j_gene: TRBJ2-1
CDR3aa: CASSEGARQPQHF; CDR3nt: TGCGCCAGCAGCGAGGGGGCGCGTCAGCCCCAGCATTTT; abundance: NA; d_gene: TRBD1; v_gene: TRBV10-2; j_gene: TRBJ1-5
CDR3aa: CASRPWDGGNNEQFF; CDR3nt: TGTGCCAGCAGACCCTGGGACGGGGGGAACAATGAGCAGTTCTTC; abundance: NA; d_gene: TRBD2; v_gene: TRBV6-5; j_gene: TRBJ2-1
CDR3aa: CASSPDRGYGYTF; CDR3nt: TGTGCCAGCAGCCCTGACAGGGGCTATGGCTACACCTTC; abundance: NA; d_gene: TRBD1; v_gene: TRBV6-5; j_gene: TRBJ1-2
CDR3aa: CASSAGGGLYYGYTF; CDR3nt: TGCGCCAGCAGCGCCGGAGGGGGCCTTTATTATGGCTACACCTTC; abundance: NA; d_gene: TRBD1; v_gene: TRBV5-1; j_gene: TRBJ1-2
CDR3aa: CASSTQAALAYEQYF; CDR3nt: TGTGCCAGCAGCACCCAAGCGGCGCTCGCCTACGAGCAGTACTTC; abundance: NA; d_gene: NA; v_gene: TRBV11-2; j_gene: TRBJ2-7
CDR3aa: CATSNQGKSGNTIYF; CDR3nt: TGTGCCACGAGCAATCAGGGGAAGTCAGGAAACACCATATATTTT; abundance: NA; d_gene: NA; v_gene: TRBV15; j_gene: TRBJ1-3
CDR3aa: CASSGRIADGYTF; CDR3nt: TGTGCCAGTAGTGGTAGGATAGCGGATGGCTACACCTTC; abundance: NA; d_gene: NA; v_gene: TRBV19; j_gene: TRBJ1-2
CDR3aa: CASSQGRNGGYTF; CDR3nt: TGTGCCAGCAGCCAAGGTAGAAACGGAGGCTACACCTTC; abundance: NA; d_gene: NA; v_gene: TRBV14; j_gene: TRBJ1-2
CDR3aa: CASRMGPGRGNQPQHF; CDR3nt: TGCGCCAGCAGGATGGGACCGGGACGTGGCAATCAGCCCCAGCATTTT; abundance: NA; d_gene: NA; v_gene: TRBV5-1; j_gene: TRBJ1-5
CDR3aa: CASSLGVRSYEQYF; CDR3nt: TGTGCCAGCAGCTTGGGGGTCAGATCCTACGAGCAGTACTTC; abundance: NA; d_gene: NA; v_gene: TRBV5-5; j_gene: TRBJ2-7
CDR3aa: CSALTNYGYTF; CDR3nt: TGCAGTGCCTTAACAAACTATGGCTACACCTTC; abundance: NA; d_gene: NA; v_gene: TRBV20-1; j_gene: TRBJ1-2
CDR3aa: CASSLLGGSTDTQYF; CDR3nt: TGTGCCAGCAGCTTGTTAGGCGGTAGCACAGATACGCAGTATTTT; abundance: NA; d_gene: NA; v_gene: TRBV5-6; j_gene: TRBJ2-3
CDR3aa: CSYRRGDSLNTQYF; CDR3nt: TGCAGCTACCGACGGGGGGACAGTTTAAATACGCAGTATTTT; abundance: NA; d_gene: NA; v_gene: TRBV29-1; j_gene: TRBJ2-3
CDR3aa: CASSNRQGRQETQYF; CDR3nt: TGTGCCAGCAGCAACCGACAGGGCCGCCAAGAGACCCAGTACTTC; abundance: NA; d_gene: TRBD1; v_gene: TRBV7-9; j_gene: TRBJ2-5
CDR3aa: CASSWNRGTDTQYF; CDR3nt: TGTGCCAGCAGCTGGAATAGAGGCACAGATACGCAGTATTTT; abundance: once; d_gene: NA; v_gene: TRBV7-6; j_gene: TRBJ2-3
CDR3aa: CASSYGENTEAFF; CDR3nt: TGTGCCAGCAGTTACGGGGAGAACACTGAAGCTTTCTTT; abundance: NA; d_gene: NA; v_gene: TRBV6-5; j_gene: TRBJ1-1
CDR3aa: CASSIQDTAYNSPLHF; CDR3nt: TGTGCCAGTAGTATACAGGACACTGCCTATAATTCACCCCTCCACTTT; abundance: NA; d_gene: NA; v_gene: TRBV19; j_gene: TRBJ1-6
CDR3aa: CASSQDYTGELFF; CDR3nt: TGCGCCAGCAGCCAAGACTACACCGGGGAGCTGTTTTTT; abundance: few; d_gene: NA; v_gene: TRBV4-3; j_gene: TRBJ2-2
CDR3aa: CASSLGVAYNEQFF; CDR3nt: TGTGCCAGCAGTTTGGGGGTTGCCTACAATGAGCAGTTCTTC; abundance: NA; d_gene: NA; v_gene: TRBV28; j_gene: TRBJ2-1
CDR3aa: CASTIPPTEAFF; CDR3nt: TGTGCCTCGACGATCCCGCCCACTGAAGCTTTCTTT; abundance: NA; d_gene: NA; v_gene: TRBV30; j_gene: TRBJ1-1
CDR3aa: CASSQEYRTNYGHTF; CDR3nt: TGCGCCAGCAGCCAAGAATACAGGACTAACTATGGCCACACCTTC; abundance: NA; d_gene: NA; v_gene: TRBV4-1; j_gene: TRBJ1-2
CDR3aa: CASSQRQGRNSPLHF; CDR3nt: TGCGCCAGCAGCCAACGCCAGGGACGTAATTCACCCCTCCACTTT; abundance: NA; d_gene: NA; v_gene: TRBV4-3; j_gene: TRBJ1-6
CDR3aa: CASSLFGRYEQYF; CDR3nt: TGCGCCAGCAGCTTGTTCGGACGGTACGAGCAGTACTTC; abundance: few; d_gene: NA; v_gene: TRBV5-1; j_gene: TRBJ2-7
CDR3aa: CSVVDRESYNEQFF; CDR3nt: TGCAGCGTTGTTGACAGGGAGTCCTACAATGAGCAGTTCTTC; abundance: NA; d_gene: TRBD1; v_gene: TRBV29-1; j_gene: TRBJ2-1
CDR3aa: CASSGNTEAFF; CDR3nt: TGTGCCAGTAGTGGTAACACTGAAGCTTTCTTT; abundance: NA; d_gene: NA; v_gene: TRBV19; j_gene: TRBJ1-1
CDR3aa: CASSATGTGYYEQYF; CDR3nt: TGTGCCAGCAGCGCAACCGGGACTGGATATTACGAGCAGTACTTC; abundance: NA; d_gene: NA; v_gene: TRBV7-2; j_gene: TRBJ2-7
CDR3aa: CASSQGAGKDYGYTF; CDR3nt: TGTGCCAGCAGCCAAGGGGCAGGGAAGGACTATGGCTACACCTTC; abundance: NA; d_gene: NA; v_gene: TRBV9; j_gene: TRBJ1-2